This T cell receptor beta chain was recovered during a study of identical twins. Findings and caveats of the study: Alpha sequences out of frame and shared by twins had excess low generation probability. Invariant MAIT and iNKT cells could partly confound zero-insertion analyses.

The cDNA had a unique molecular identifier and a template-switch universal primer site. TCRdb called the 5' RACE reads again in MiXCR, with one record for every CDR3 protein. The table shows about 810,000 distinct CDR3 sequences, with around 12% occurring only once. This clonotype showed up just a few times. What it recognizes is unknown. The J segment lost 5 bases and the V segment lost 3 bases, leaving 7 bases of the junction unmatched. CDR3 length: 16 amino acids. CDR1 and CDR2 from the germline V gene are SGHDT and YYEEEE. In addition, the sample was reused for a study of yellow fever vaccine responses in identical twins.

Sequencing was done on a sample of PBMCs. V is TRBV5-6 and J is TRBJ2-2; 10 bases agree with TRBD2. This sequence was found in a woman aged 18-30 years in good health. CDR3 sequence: CASSSPPGLATGELFF. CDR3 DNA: TGTGCCAGCAGCTCCCCCCCGGGACTAGCGACCGGGGAGCTGTTTTTT.